This record looks at one TCR beta chain sequence and its context. The data belong to a study of blood T cell repertoires in COVID-19. Looking at the study overall: Acute-phase and convalescent COVID-19 samples originated in the United States, Italy and Spain. From T cells, B-cell-depleted T cells, or PBMCs came the material, which was cDNA or gDNA.

V was clipped by 2 bases and J by 12 bases, with 12 bases between them. Germline V lookup: CDR1 SGHTS, CDR2 YDEGEE. The CDR3 is 12 residues long. Original data processing: Reference gene primer amplification gave estimated nucleated cell counts. Data came from immunoSEQ multiplex PCR; TCRdb stores just in-frame clones and leaves some out. V, J and clone size reflect that table, while D and trimming were determined from the DNA. Here the sample spans about 160,000 clones, more than 60% being singletons. Sequenced: peripheral blood. This TCR derives from a man in his 60s with acute or convalescent COVID-19. V gene TRBV5-8 combines with J gene TRBJ2-1; possible D gene TRBD1, 6 bases. CDR3 sequence reads: CASSFLLGGQFF. The CDR3 DNA reads as TGTGCCAGCAGCTTCCTCCTAGGGGGGCAGTTCTTC.